This T cell receptor (beta chain) stems from a study of T cells in Graves' hyperthyroidism and ophthalmopathy. In the study overall: Sampling of peripheral blood happened at initial diagnosis, prior to any treatment. Study outcomes and limitations: Most thyroid clonotypes expanded above 0.001 were also detected in blood. Median prediction lead before ophthalmopathy onset was around 6.9 months with the model. Stable hyperthyroidism was separated from ophthalmopathy by a model based on 13 V-J features.

This clonotype appeared a few times. Its antigen remains unknown. RNA transcripts were the template for amplifying TCR beta CDR3 regions. When the TCR CDR3 underwent first-round RT-PCR, the HTBI primer set was used. TCRdb passed the multiplex PCR reads through MiXCR, listing each CDR3 protein once. The data show 450,000 to 550,000 distinct CDR3 sequences, with around 24% seen just once and around 11% held by the top ten. Germline CDR1 and CDR2: MNHEY and SVGAGI. V was shortened by 0 bases and J by 3 bases, with 5 bases between the two germline ends. The CDR3 loop spans 14 amino acids. J is TRBJ2-2 and V is TRBV6-5, with D hard to call. The sequencing input was blood. This clonotype was obtained from a woman aged 25 to 39 with Graves' ophthalmopathy. The chain's CDR3 is CASSYSIYTGELFF. DNA for the CDR3: TGTGCCAGCAGTTACTCGATATACACCGGGGAGCTGTTTTTT.